This T cell receptor beta chain originates from a study of regulatory T cells in long-lasting Graves disease. Study background: It was over 5 years of antithyroid drugs, with positive TSH receptor antibodies, that meant persistent Graves' disease.

Investigators prepared the TCR beta libraries by applying iRepertoire HTBI primers and Arm-PCR of CDR3 regions. TCRdb re-called the multiplex PCR reads with MiXCR, one entry per CDR3 protein. The repertoire holds 600,000 to 800,000 distinct CDR3 sequences, with 25% to 35% as singletons. Study observations and caveats: With persistent disease, TRBV28, TRBJ1-2 and TRBJ2-5 were the favored segments. The TCR repertoire of persistent Graves' patients was less diverse than that of newly diagnosed ones.

Described time point: persistent/refractory GD, antithyroid drugs over 5 years with positive TRAb. RNA isolated from PBMCs was used to make the TCR library. The CDR3 extends over 15 amino acids. V lost 5 bases, J lost 5 bases, and 10 bases stayed unmatched. Germline CDR1 SEHNR, CDR2 FQNEAQ (reference sequence). With regard to this clonotype: Its target is unknown.

V gene TRBV7-9 combines with J gene TRBJ2-7, with 9 bases matching TRBD1. The TCR originated in a female donor with Graves disease. This material consisted of peripheral blood mononuclear cells (PBMCs), taken when the disease was refractory, from a patient treated with antithyroid drugs. The CDR3 sequence is CASSLNPGQGDEQYF. The CDR3 region has the DNA TGTGCCAGCAGCCTCAATCCGGGACAGGGTGACGAGCAGTACTTC.